The following is a T cell receptor (beta chain) sequence with its context. What it recognizes is unknown. The data were obtained in a study of vaccination and CD4 T cells after COVID-19. On the study more broadly: Two of the convalescents were Hispanic, and the group consisted of six males and four females. Overlapping SARS-CoV-2, HCoV-NL63, HCoV-OC43 and HCoV-229E spike peptides were used to stimulate cells.

Sequence data for DNA of cultured CD4+ T cells were generated by the Oncomine TCR Beta short-read assay. TCRdb recomputed calls from the PCR reads with MiXCR, one row per CDR3 protein. The sample has some 11,000 distinct CDR3 sequences; around 61% are singletons. V was clipped by 3 bases and J by 6 bases; unmatched bases: 4. The V gene's germline CDR1 is MDHEN and CDR2 SYDVKM. The CDR3 runs to 15 residues. Treatment: roughly 11-day PBMC culture with coronavirus spike peptide pools or control peptides (ViraFEST assay). Findings and caveats of the study: Reactive clone data from convalescent patients indicated a median of about 86% appearing only post-vaccination.

V usage is TRBV28 and J usage is TRBJ1-6, with 8 positions matching TRBD1. The sample was CD4+ T cells from blood, cultured in vitro. The sequence was collected from a human donor who had recovered from COVID-19. The CDR3 region has the DNA TGTGCCAGCAGTTTCGGGGACAGGACTAATTCACCCCTCCACTTT. It is translated as CASSFGDRTNSPLHF.